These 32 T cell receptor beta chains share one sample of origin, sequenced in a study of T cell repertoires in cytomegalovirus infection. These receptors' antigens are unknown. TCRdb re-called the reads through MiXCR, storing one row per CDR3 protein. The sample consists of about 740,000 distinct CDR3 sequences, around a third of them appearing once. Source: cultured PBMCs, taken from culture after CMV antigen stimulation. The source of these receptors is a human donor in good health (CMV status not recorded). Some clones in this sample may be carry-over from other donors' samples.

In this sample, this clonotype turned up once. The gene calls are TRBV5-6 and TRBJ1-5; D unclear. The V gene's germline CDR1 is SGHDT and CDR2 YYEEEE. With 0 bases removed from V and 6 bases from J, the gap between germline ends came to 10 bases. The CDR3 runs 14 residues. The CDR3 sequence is CASSLGVESQPQHF. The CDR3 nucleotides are TGTGCCAGCAGCTTGGGAGTCGAGAGTCAGCCCCAGCATTTT.

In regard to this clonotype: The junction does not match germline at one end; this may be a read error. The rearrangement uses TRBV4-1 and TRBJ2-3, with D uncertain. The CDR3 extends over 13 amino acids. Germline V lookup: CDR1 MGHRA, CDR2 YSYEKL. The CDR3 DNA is TGTGCCAGCAGCCAAGGGATACGTCATACGCAGTATTTT. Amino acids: CASSQGIRHTQYF.

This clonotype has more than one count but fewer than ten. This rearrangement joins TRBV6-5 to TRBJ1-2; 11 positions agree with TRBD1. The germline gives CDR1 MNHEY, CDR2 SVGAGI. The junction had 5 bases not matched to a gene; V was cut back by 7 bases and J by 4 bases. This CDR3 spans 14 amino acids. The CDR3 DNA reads TGTGCCAGCACCGCCGGGACAGGGGGCTATGGCTACACCTTC. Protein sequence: CASTAGTGGYGYTF.

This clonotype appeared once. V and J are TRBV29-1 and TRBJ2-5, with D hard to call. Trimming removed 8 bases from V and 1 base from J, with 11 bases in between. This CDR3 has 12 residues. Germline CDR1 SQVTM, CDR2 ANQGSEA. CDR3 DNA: TGCAGCCCAACCGGGCCCCAAGAGACCCAGTACTTC. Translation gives CSPTGPQETQYF.

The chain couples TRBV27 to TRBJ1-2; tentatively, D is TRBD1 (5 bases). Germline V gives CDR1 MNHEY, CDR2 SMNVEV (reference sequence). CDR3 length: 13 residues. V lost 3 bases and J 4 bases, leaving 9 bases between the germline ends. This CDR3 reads CASSLVTGYGYTF. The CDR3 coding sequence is TGTGCCAGCAGTTTGGTAACAGGCTATGGCTACACCTTC.

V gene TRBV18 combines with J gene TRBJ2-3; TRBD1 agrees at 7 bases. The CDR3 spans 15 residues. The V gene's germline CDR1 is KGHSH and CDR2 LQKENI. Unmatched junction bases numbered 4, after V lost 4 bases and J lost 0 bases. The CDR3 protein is CASSQGAPSTDTQYF. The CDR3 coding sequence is TGTGCCAGCTCACAGGGGGCACCCAGCACAGATACGCAGTATTTT.

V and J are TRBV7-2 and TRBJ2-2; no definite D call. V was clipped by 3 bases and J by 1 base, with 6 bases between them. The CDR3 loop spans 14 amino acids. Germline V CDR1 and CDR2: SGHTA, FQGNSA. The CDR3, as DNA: TGTGCCAGCAGCTTTAAGTGGAACACCGGGGAGCTGTTTTTT. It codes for CASSFKWNTGELFF.

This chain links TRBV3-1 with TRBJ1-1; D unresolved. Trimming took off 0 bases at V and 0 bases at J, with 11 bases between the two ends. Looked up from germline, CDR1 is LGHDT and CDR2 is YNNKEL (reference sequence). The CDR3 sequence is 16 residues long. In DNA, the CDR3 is TGTGCCAGCAGCCAAGATGTGGGGAGAGTGAACACTGAAGCTTTCTTT. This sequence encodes CASSQDVGRVNTEAFF. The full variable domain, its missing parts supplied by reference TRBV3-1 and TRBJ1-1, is DTAVSQTPKYLVTQMGNDKSIKCEQNLGHDTMYWYKQDSKKFLKIMFSYNNKELIINETVPNRFSPKSPDKAHLNLHINSLELGDSAVYFCASSQDVGRVNTEAFFGQGTRLTVV.

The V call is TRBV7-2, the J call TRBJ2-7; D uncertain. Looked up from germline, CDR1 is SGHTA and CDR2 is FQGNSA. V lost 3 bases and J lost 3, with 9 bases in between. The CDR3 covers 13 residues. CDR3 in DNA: TGTGCCAGCAGCTTCCGGCTGGGCTACGAGCAGTACTTC. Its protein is CASSFRLGYEQYF.

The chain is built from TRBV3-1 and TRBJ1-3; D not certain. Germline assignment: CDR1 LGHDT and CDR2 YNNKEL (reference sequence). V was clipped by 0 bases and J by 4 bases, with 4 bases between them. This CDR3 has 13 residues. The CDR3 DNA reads TGTGCCAGCAGCCAAGATTTCGGAAACACCATATATTTT. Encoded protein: CASSQDFGNTIYF.

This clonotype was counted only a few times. In nucleotides, the CDR3 is TGTGCCAGCAGACTAAGTGGGACTAGCGACTACGAGCAGTACTTC. It translates to CASRLSGTSDYEQYF. J is TRBJ2-7 and V is TRBV7-2; 10 nucleotides match TRBD2. Germline trimming cut 6 bases from V and 3 bases from J; bases unmatched to any gene: 8. Per germline, CDR1 SGHTA and CDR2 FQGNSA. The CDR3 covers 15 residues.

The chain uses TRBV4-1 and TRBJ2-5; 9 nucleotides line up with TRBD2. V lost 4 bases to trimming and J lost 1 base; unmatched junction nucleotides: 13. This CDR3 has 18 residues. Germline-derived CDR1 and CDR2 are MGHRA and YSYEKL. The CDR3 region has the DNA TGCGCCAGCAGCCGCGAGACTAGCGGTAGAGGTATCCAAGAGACCCAGTACTTC. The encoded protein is CASSRETSGRGIQETQYF.

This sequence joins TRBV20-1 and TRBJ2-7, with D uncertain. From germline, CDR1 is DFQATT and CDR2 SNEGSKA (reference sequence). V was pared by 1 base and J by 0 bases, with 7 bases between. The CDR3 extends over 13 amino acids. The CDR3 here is CSARASSSYEQYF. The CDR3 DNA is TGCAGTGCTAGAGCTTCGAGCTCCTACGAGCAGTACTTC.

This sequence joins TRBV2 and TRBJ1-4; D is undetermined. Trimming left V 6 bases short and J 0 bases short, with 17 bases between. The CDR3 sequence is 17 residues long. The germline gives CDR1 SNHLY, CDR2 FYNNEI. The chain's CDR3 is CASRATRTNPTNEKLFF. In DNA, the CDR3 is TGTGCCAGCAGGGCCACACGGACGAACCCAACTAATGAAAAACTGTTTTTT.

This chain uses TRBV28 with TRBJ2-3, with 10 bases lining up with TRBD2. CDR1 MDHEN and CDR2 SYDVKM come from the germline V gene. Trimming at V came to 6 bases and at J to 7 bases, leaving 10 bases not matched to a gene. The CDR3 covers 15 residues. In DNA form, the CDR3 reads TGTGCCAGCAGCCAAGGGGGGACTAGCGTGAATACGCAGTATTTT. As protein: CASSQGGTSVNTQYF.

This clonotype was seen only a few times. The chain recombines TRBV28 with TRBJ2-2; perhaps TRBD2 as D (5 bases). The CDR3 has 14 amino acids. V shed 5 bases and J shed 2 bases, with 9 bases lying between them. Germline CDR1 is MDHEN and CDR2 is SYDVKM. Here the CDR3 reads CASSGSQNTGELFF. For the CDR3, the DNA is TGTGCCAGCAGTGGGAGCCAAAACACCGGGGAGCTGTTTTTT.

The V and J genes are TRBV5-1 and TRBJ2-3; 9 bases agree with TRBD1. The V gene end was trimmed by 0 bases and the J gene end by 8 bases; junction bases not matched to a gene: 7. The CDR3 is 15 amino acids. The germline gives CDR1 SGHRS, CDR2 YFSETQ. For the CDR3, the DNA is TGCGCCAGCAGCTTGGAAGGGAAGGGACAGGGTACGCAGTATTTT. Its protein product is CASSLEGKGQGTQYF.

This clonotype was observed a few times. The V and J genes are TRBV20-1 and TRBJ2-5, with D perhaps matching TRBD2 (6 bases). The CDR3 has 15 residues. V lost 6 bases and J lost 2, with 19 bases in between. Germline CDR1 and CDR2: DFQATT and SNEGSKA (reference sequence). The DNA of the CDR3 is TGCAGTGCAATTAGCGGCGGCTCTATACAAGAGACCCAGTACTTC. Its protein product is CSAISGGSIQETQYF.

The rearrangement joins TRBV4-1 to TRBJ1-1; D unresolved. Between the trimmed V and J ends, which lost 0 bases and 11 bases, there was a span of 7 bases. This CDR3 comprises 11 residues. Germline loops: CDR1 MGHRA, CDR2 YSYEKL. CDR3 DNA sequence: TGCGCCAGCAGCCAAGATCGAGTCGCTTTCTTT. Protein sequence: CASSQDRVAFF.

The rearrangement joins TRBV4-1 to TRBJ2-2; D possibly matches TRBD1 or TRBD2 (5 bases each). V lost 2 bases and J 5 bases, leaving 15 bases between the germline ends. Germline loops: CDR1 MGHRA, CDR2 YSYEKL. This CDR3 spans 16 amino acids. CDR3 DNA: TGCGCCAGCAGCCAAAGGCCGGGACCACAAACCGGGGAGCTGTTTTTT. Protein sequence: CASSQRPGPQTGELFF.

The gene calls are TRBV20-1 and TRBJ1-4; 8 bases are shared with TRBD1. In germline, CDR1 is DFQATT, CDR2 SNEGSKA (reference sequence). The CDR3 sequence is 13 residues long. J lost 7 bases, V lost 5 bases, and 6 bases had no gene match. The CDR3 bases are TGCAGTGCTCAGACAGGGGCTATTGAAAAACTGTTTTTT. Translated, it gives CSAQTGAIEKLFF.

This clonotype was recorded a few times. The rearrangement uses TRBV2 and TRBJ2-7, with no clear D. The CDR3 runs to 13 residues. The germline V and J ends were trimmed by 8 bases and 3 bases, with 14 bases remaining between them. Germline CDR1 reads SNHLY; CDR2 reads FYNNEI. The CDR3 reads CASGRTTRYEQYF. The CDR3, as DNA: TGTGCCAGCGGGCGTACCACCCGCTACGAGCAGTACTTC.

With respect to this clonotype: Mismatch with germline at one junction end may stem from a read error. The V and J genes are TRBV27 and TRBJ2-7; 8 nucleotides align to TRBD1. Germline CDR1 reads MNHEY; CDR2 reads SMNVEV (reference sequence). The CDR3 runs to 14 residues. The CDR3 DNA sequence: TGTGCAACGCAGGGGGTACAGGGGGTCGGCGAGCAGAACTTC. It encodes CATQGVQGVGEQNF.

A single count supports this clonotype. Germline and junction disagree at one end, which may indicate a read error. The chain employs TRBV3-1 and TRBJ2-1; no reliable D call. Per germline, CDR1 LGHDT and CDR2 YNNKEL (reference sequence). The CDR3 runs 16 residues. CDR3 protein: CDSSRLRSSSYNEQFF. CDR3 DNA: TGTGACAGCAGCCGGCTCAGGTCTAGCTCCTACAATGAGCAGTTCTTC.

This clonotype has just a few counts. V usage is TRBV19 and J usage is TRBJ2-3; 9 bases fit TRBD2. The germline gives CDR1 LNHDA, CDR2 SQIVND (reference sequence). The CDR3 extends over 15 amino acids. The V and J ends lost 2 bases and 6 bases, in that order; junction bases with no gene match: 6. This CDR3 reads CASSIRGRAGDTQYF. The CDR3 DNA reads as TGTGCCAGTAGTATACGCGGGAGGGCGGGGGATACGCAGTATTTT.

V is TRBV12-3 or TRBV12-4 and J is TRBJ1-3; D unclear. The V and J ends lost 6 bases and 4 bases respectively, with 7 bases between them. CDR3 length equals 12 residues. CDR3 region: CASRIGGNTIYF. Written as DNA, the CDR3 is TGTGCCAGCAGGATAGGAGGAAACACCATATATTTT.

For the CDR3, the DNA is TGTGCCAGCGGCCCGGGACTAGCGAACGAGCAGTACTTC. Translation gives CASGPGLANEQYF. This chain links TRBV5-4 with TRBJ2-7; TRBD2 agrees at 10 bases. CDR3 length: 13 amino acids. V shed 7 bases, J shed 5 bases, and the junction held 6 bases outside the gene matches. Per germline, CDR1 SGHNT and CDR2 YYREEE (reference sequence).

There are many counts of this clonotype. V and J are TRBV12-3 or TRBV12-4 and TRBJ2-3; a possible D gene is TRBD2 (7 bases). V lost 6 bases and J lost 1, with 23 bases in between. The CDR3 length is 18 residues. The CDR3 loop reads CASSQREFTGLGTDTQYF. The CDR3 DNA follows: TGTGCCAGCAGCCAGCGGGAATTTACAGGGTTGGGCACAGATACGCAGTATTTT.

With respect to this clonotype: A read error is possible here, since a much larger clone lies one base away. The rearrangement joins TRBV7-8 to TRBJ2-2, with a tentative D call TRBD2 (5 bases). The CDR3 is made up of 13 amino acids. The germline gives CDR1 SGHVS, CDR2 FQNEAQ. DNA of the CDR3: TGTGCCAGCAGCTTAAGCCGCACCGGGGAGCTGGTTTTT. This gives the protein CASSLSRTGELVF.

The CDR3 loop reads CASSLLRDPSNEQFF. The CDR3 DNA reads TGTGCCAGCAGTCTACTCCGGGACCCCAGCAATGAGCAGTTCTTC. This chain joins TRBV28 and TRBJ2-1, with D perhaps being TRBD1 or TRBD2 (5 bases each). V lost 5 bases, J lost 6 bases, and 17 bases lay in between. The CDR3 covers 15 residues. CDR1 and CDR2 from the germline V gene are MDHEN and SYDVKM.

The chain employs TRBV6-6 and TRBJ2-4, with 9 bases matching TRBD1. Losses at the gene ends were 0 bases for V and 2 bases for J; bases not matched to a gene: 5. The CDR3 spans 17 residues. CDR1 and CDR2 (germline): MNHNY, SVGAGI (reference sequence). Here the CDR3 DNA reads TGTGCCAGCAGTTACTCGACAGGGGGTTATACCAAAAACATTCAGTACTTC. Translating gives CASSYSTGGYTKNIQYF.

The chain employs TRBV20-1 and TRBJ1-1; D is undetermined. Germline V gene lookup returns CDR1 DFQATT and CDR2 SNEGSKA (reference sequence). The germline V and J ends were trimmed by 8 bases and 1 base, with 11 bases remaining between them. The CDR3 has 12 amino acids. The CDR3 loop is CSPLEENTEAFF. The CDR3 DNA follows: TGCAGTCCCCTCGAGGAGAACACTGAAGCTTTCTTT.